This is a list of T cell receptor beta chains from one sample in a study of blood T cell repertoires in COVID-19. Data came from immunoSEQ multiplex PCR; TCRdb stores just in-frame clones and leaves some out. The data contain about 58,000 clones, 70% to 90% of them seen just once; the ten biggest clones take up roughly 7.7%. Material: peripheral blood. The receptors come from a woman in her 70s with active COVID-19. The CDR3 runs from the conserved cysteine through the conserved F or W. Fields, in order: V gene, J gene, CDR3 protein.

V: TRBV21-1
J: TRBJ1-5
CDR3: CASSRTGGDQPQHF

V: TRBV9
J: TRBJ1-1
CDR3: CASSVEGHYMNTEAFF

V: TRBV11-3
J: TRBJ1-1
CDR3: CASSQTRGTEAFF

V: TRBV19
J: TRBJ2-2
CDR3: CASGGAFSNTGELFF

V: TRBV7-2
J: TRBJ2-7
CDR3: CASSLGGLAGLEEQYF

V: TRBV7-2
J: TRBJ2-1
CDR3: CASSGAGGRTHNEQFF

V: TRBV5-1
J: TRBJ2-7
CDR3: CASSLLVSSTGPNSYEQYF

V: TRBV7-9
J: TRBJ1-1
CDR3: CASSPVQGATEAFF

V: TRBV5-4
J: TRBJ2-7
CDR3: CASSSRAGENEQYF

V: TRBV11-2
J: TRBJ2-7
CDR3: CASSSLDRDGGEQYF

V: TRBV5-4
J: TRBJ2-1
CDR3: CASSQGTGNEQFF

V: TRBV27
J: TRBJ2-3
CDR3: CASSLSSLGTDTQYF

V: TRBV7-9
J: TRBJ2-3
CDR3: CASSLRPLWGGISTDTQYF

V: TRBV5-1
J: TRBJ1-6
CDR3: CASSLEGTGYSPLHF

V: TRBV18
J: TRBJ2-5
CDR3: CASSREGAQYF

V: TRBV15
J: TRBJ1-5
CDR3: CATSSQTGTGGSNQPQHF

V: TRBV9
J: TRBJ2-1
CDR3: CASSALGTTNEQFF

V: TRBV7-9
J: TRBJ1-6
CDR3: CASSQPTASPFNSPLHF

V: TRBV19
J: TRBJ2-1
CDR3: CASSPRLAGEQFF

V: TRBV6-5
J: TRBJ2-1
CDR3: CASTRSSGYNEQFF

V: TRBV19
J: TRBJ2-1
CDR3: CASTPGGLASYNEQFF

V: TRBV28
J: TRBJ2-5
CDR3: CASSRDRSRRTQYF

V: TRBV18
J: TRBJ2-1
CDR3: CASSPISGALGAEQFF

V: TRBV24-1
J: TRBJ2-1
CDR3: CATSEAGLASSYNEQFF

V: TRBV5-1
J: TRBJ2-1
CDR3: CASSLGTHFGDNEQFF

V: TRBV9
J: TRBJ2-1
CDR3: CASSPRTGRSYNEQFF